The 22 T cell receptor beta chains given below trace back to one sample, sequenced in a study of cytomegalovirus exposure and HLA in healthy donors. The study ran its PCR with 60 Vbeta and 13 Jbeta primers. Measured with immunoSEQ multiplex PCR; TCRdb has only the in-frame clones, and not every one. This table has around 150,000 clones, less than 85% appearing once. The sequenced sample was PBMCs. The source of these receptors is a man between 35 and 55 years old in good health and CMV-seronegative.

This clone has just one count. This chain links TRBV5-4 with TRBJ1-4; D may be TRBD1 (6 bases). V was clipped by 4 bases and J by 7 bases, with 17 bases between them. Germline lookup yields CDR1 SGHNT and CDR2 YYREEE (reference sequence). The CDR3 is made up of 15 amino acids. The CDR3 bases are TGTGCCAGCAGCGGGGGCCCGGACAGAAGTGAAAAACTGTTTTTT. This gives the protein CASSGGPDRSEKLFF.

V usage is TRBV11-2 and J usage is TRBJ2-7, with 8 bases fitting TRBD1. The germline V gene encodes CDR1 SGHAT and CDR2 FQNNGV. V was clipped by 4 bases and J by 6 bases; unmatched bases: 5. The CDR3 contains 13 residues. CDR3 protein: CASSWTGSREQYF. CDR3 nucleotide sequence: TGTGCCAGCAGCTGGACAGGGTCCCGCGAGCAGTACTTC.

The chain links TRBV23-1 to TRBJ2-1, with 7 positions matching TRBD2. TRBV23-1 is marked as an open reading frame, function uncertain. The CDR3 has 15 residues. V trimming: 10 bases; J trimming: 0 bases; junction bases outside the gene matches: 9. CDR3 region: CANSVAGSSYNEQFF. CDR3 coding DNA: TGCGCCAACTCAGTAGCGGGTAGCTCCTACAATGAGCAGTTCTTC.

As regards this clone: A read error may account for a junction end that differs from germline. This sequence joins TRBV7-9 and TRBJ2-7, with 11 positions matching TRBD1. The CDR3 has 13 amino acids. In germline, CDR1 is SEHNR, CDR2 FQNEAQ (reference sequence). The CDR3 spells CSSTWDRGAEQYF. CDR3 bases: TGTTCCAGCACCTGGGACAGGGGGGCCGAGCAGTACTTC.

The chain carries TRBV6-5 and TRBJ1-2; a weak D match, TRBD1 (6 bases). This CDR3 region has 16 residues. Trimming stripped 3 bases from V and 6 bases from J, with 20 bases between. Germline V gives CDR1 MNHEY, CDR2 SVGAGI. CDR3: CASSYAGAGVGNGYTF. The DNA for the CDR3 is TGTGCCAGCAGTTATGCGGGGGCGGGGGTGGGTAATGGCTACACCTTC.

This clone turned up a few times. Here the CDR3 reads CASSGQVYTF. CDR3 bases: TGTGCCAGCAGCGGACAAGTTTACACCTTC. The chain has TRBV4-2 and TRBJ1-2; D may be TRBD1 (5 bases). The CDR3 runs to 10 residues. The germline V gene has CDR1 LGHNA and CDR2 YNFKEQ. V lost 5 bases, J lost 11 bases, and 9 bases lay in between.

The J gene is TRBJ2-5, the V gene TRBV5-6; 7 nucleotides line up with TRBD2. CDR1 and CDR2 (germline): SGHDT, YYEEEE. The V segment lost 0 bases and the J segment 5 bases; nucleotides outside the gene matches: 10. CDR3 length: 16 residues. The CDR3 protein is CASSLAGAGVWETQYF. The CDR3 DNA follows: TGTGCCAGCAGCTTGGCCGGGGCGGGAGTGTGGGAGACCCAGTACTTC.

The rearrangement uses TRBV9 and TRBJ1-4; TRBD1 matches 9 bases. The CDR3 totals 16 residues. Germline lookup yields CDR1 SGDLS and CDR2 YYNGEE. J lost 2 bases, V lost 4 bases, and 6 bases had no gene match. CDR3 sequence: CASSSRDRDTNEKLFF. CDR3 nucleotides: TGTGCCAGCAGCTCCCGGGACAGGGACACTAATGAAAAACTGTTTTTT. Drawing the rest from reference TRBV9 and TRBJ1-4, the complete variable domain is DSGVTQTPKHLITATGQRVTLRCSPRSGDLSVYWYQQSLDQGLQFLIQYYNGEERAKGNILERFSAQQFPDLHSELNLSSLELGDSALYFCASSSRDRDTNEKLFFGSGTQLSVL.

Turning to this clone: Distinct nucleotide sequences in the sample also encode this CDR3. The rearrangement joins TRBV6-1 to TRBJ2-7; 8 nucleotides line up with TRBD2. The CDR3 length is 14 residues. In germline, CDR1 is MNHNS, CDR2 SASEGT. The V and J ends lost 3 bases and 2 bases, in that order; junction bases with no gene match: 3. This CDR3 is CASSEAGGTYEQYF. The CDR3 nucleotides are TGTGCCAGCAGTGAGGCGGGGGGAACCTACGAGCAGTACTTC.

J is TRBJ2-3 and V is TRBV2, with 7 bases that match TRBD1. Looked up from germline, CDR1 is SNHLY and CDR2 is FYNNEI. The V segment lost 10 bases and the J segment 2 bases; nucleotides outside the gene matches: 9. The CDR3 consists of 14 residues. In nucleotides, the CDR3 is TGTGCCAACCCGGGACAGACTCTCACAGATACGCAGTATTTT. It codes for CANPGQTLTDTQYF.

V and J are TRBV4-3 and TRBJ1-1; tentatively, D is TRBD1 (6 bases). This CDR3 is 13 amino acids long. Trimming removed 4 bases from V and 7 bases from J, with 13 bases in between. Germline CDR1 LGHNA, CDR2 YSLEER. This chain's CDR3 is CASSPTADSEAFF. CDR3 coding DNA: TGCGCCAGCAGCCCGACAGCGGACAGTGAAGCTTTCTTT.

This chain joins TRBV11-3 and TRBJ2-1; 10 bases are shared with TRBD1. This CDR3 is 15 amino acids long. Unmatched junction bases numbered 8, after V lost 6 bases and J lost 6 bases. The germline CDR1 and CDR2 sequences are SGHNT and YENEEA. The CDR3 DNA follows: TGTGCCAGCAGATCCGGGACAGGGGCGGGCAATGAGCAGTTCTTC. Translated: CASRSGTGAGNEQFF.

The CDR3 DNA reads TGTGCCAGCAGTTTATCCCCCCCCAGGAAAGATGAAAAACTGTTTTTT. Translated: CASSLSPPRKDEKLFF. The chain uses TRBV27 and TRBJ1-4, with D unclear. The CDR3 runs 16 residues. CDR1 MNHEY and CDR2 SMNVEV come from the germline V gene (reference sequence). Trimming shortened V by 0 bases and J by 6 bases, and 14 bases separated the two germline ends.

V and J are TRBV21-1 and TRBJ2-7; no DNA check was done on the table's D call, TRBD1. TRBV21-1 is shown as a pseudogene. This CDR3 has 13 residues. The CDR3 nucleotides are TGTGCCAGCAGCAAGGGACAGTCCTACGAGCAGTACTTC. Its protein is CASSKGQSYEQYF.

The CDR3 sequence is CASSLGDRGGGDTQYF. The CDR3, as DNA: TGTGCCAGCAGCTTAGGGGACAGGGGCGGCGGAGATACGCAGTATTTT. The chain links TRBV7-6 to TRBJ2-3, with TRBD1 matching 10 bases. J lost 5 bases, V lost 1 base, and 6 bases had no gene match. The CDR3 runs 16 residues. The V gene's germline CDR1 is SGHVS and CDR2 FNYEAQ. The complete variable domain, with remaining parts taken from reference TRBV7-6 and TRBJ2-3, reads GAGVSQSPRYKVTKRGQDVALRCDPISGHVSLYWYRQALGQGPEFLTYFNYEAQQDKSGLPNDRFSAERPEGSISTLTIQRTEQRDSAMYRCASSLGDRGGGDTQYFGPGTRLTVL.

This rearrangement joins TRBV2 to TRBJ1-5; unclear D gene. The CDR3 length is 14 residues. The germline CDR1 and CDR2 sequences are SNHLY and FYNNEI. The V gene lost 1 base and the J gene lost 3 bases, with 7 bases spanning the gap. CDR3 coding DNA: TGTGCCAGCAGTGAAGATACAGTCAATCAGCCCCAGCATTTT. It is translated as CASSEDTVNQPQHF.

CDR3 nucleotide sequence: TGCGCCAGCAGCGAAGGGACACTAAACACCGGGGAGCTGTTTTTT. Amino acids: CASSEGTLNTGELFF. This chain connects TRBV4-1 to TRBJ2-2, with D perhaps matching TRBD1 (6 bases). V lost 5 bases to trimming and J lost 2 bases, with 12 bases between them. The germline V gene has CDR1 MGHRA and CDR2 YSYEKL. The CDR3 totals 15 residues.

The chain carries TRBV27 and TRBJ1-1, with a tentative D call TRBD1 (5 bases). The CDR3 is 14 amino acids. The V end lost 5 bases, the J end lost 1 base, and 11 bases lay between the germline ends. Germline V lookup: CDR1 MNHEY, CDR2 SMNVEV (reference sequence). CDR3 sequence reads: CASSQSGPNTEAFF. CDR3 coding DNA: TGTGCCAGCAGTCAATCAGGGCCGAACACTGAAGCTTTCTTT.

The chain links TRBV5-6 to TRBJ2-1, with 11 bases fitting TRBD1. V gave up 4 bases and J gave up 8 bases; unmatched junction bases: 8. CDR1 is SGHDT and CDR2 is YYEEEE in the germline V gene. This CDR3 has 15 residues. The CDR3 reads CASSIGTGGTHEQFF. The CDR3 DNA is TGTGCCAGCAGCATCGGGACAGGGGGGACCCATGAGCAGTTCTTC.

A single count supports this clone. The chain recombines TRBV6-1 with TRBJ2-7, with TRBD1 matching 8 bases. V lost 7 bases and J lost 3; bases outside the gene matches: 8. CDR3 length: 14 residues. The germline gives CDR1 MNHNS, CDR2 SASEGT. CDR3 coding DNA: TGTGCCAGCAAGCAGCGGACAGGGAACTACGAGCAGTACTTC. As protein: CASKQRTGNYEQYF.

This clone was observed a few times. The chain is built from TRBV28 and TRBJ2-1; no clear D. The CDR3 is 17 amino acids. With 4 bases removed from V and 0 bases from J, the gap between germline ends came to 16 bases. Germline V gives CDR1 MDHEN, CDR2 SYDVKM. Written as DNA, the CDR3 is TGTGCCAGCAGTTACCCCTTATTAGTTGGCTCCTACAATGAGCAGTTCTTC. This encodes CASSYPLLVGSYNEQFF.

The gene calls are TRBV7-9 and TRBJ2-2; 9 nucleotides line up with TRBD1. The trim removed 0 bases at V and 3 bases at J, leaving 5 bases unmatched. Germline V CDR1 and CDR2: SEHNR, FQNEAQ (reference sequence). The CDR3 is 17 amino acids. The CDR3 is CASSLADGTGHTGELFF. Here the CDR3 DNA reads TGTGCCAGCAGCTTAGCTGACGGGACAGGGCACACCGGGGAGCTGTTTTTT.